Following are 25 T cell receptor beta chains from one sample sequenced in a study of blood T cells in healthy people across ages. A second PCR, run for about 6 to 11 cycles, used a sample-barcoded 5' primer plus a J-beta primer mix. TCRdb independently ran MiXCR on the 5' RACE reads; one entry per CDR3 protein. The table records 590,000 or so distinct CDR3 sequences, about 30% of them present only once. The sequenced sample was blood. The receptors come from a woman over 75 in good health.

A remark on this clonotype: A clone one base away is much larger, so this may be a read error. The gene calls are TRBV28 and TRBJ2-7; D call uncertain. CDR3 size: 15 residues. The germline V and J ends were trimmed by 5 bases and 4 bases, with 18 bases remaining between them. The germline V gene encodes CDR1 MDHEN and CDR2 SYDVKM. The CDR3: CASSPAELPGYEQYF. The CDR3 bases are TGTGCCAGCAGTCCGGCTGAGCTGCCTGGGTACGAGCAGTACTTC.

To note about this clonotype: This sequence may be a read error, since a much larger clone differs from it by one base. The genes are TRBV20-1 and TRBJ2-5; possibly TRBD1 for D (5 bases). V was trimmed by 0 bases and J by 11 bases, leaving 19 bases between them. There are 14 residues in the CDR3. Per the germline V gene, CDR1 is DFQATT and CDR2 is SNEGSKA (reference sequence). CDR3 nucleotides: TGCAGTGCTAGAGAAAAGGCAGGGTGGGATGAGCAGTACTTC. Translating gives CSAREKAGWDEQYF.

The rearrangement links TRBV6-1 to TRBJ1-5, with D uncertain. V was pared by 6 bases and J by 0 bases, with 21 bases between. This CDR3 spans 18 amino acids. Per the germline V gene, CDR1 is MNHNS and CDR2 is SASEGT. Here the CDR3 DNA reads TGTGCCAGCAGAACTTCCTCTCTGGGGAGGCATAGCAATCAGCCCCAGCATTTT. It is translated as CASRTSSLGRHSNQPQHF.

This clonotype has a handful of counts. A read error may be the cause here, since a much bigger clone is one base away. CDR3 in DNA: TGTGCCAGCACCACGTCGGTTAACAATGAGCAGTACTTC. Residues: CASTTSVNNEQYF. The rearrangement joins TRBV3-1 to TRBJ2-5; D remains ambiguous. The CDR3 covers 13 residues. Germline V CDR1 and CDR2: LGHDT, YNNKEL (reference sequence). V lost 7 bases to trimming and J lost 11 bases, with 20 bases between them.

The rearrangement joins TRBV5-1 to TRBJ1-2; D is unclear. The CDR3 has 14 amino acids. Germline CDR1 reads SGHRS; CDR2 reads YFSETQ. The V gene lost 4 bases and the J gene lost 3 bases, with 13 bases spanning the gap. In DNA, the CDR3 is TGCGCCAGCAGCCGAGGAGGGATAGACTATGGCTACACCTTC. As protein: CASSRGGIDYGYTF.

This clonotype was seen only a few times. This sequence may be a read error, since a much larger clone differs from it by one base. The CDR3 nucleotides read TGTGCCAGCAGCCAAACCAGCGGGGGGAACAATGAGCAGTTCTTC. The encoded protein is CASSQTSGGNNEQFF. The chain is built from TRBV3-1 and TRBJ2-1, with 9 bases aligning to TRBD2. The CDR3 covers 15 residues. V gave up 2 bases and J gave up 5 bases; unmatched junction bases: 4. Germline V gene sequence: CDR1 LGHDT, CDR2 YNNKEL (reference sequence).

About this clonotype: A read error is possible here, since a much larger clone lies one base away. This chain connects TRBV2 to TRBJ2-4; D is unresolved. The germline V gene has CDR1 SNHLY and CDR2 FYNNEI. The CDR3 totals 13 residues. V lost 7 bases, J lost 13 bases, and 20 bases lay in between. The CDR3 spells CASKSLAASVQYF. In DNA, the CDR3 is TGTGCCAGCAAGTCCCTCGCGGCAAGCGTGCAGTACTTC.

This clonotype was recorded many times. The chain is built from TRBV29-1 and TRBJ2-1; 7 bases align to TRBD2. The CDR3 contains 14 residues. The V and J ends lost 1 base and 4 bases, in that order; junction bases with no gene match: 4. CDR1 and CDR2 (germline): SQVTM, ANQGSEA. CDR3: CSVEVPSGYNEQFF. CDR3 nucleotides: TGCAGCGTTGAAGTTCCTAGCGGTTACAATGAGCAGTTCTTC.

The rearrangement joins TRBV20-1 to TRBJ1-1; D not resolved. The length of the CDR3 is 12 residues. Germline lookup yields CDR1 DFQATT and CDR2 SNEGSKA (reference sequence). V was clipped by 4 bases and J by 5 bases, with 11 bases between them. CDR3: CSANPPGTEAFF. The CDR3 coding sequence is TGCAGTGCTAACCCCCCGGGGACTGAAGCTTTCTTT.

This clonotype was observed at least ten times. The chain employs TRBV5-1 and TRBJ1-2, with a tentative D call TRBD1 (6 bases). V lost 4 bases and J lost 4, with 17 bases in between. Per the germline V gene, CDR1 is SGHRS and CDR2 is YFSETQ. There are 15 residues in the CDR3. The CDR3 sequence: CASSRTVLQPYGYTF. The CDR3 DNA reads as TGCGCCAGCAGCCGGACAGTCCTCCAACCCTATGGCTACACCTTC.

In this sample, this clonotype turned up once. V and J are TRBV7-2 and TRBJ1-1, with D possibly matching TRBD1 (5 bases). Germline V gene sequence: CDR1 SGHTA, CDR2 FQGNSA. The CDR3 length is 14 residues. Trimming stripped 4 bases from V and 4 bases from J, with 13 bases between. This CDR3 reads CASSSIAGGTEAFF. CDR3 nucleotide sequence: TGTGCCAGCAGCTCCATCGCCGGGGGCACTGAAGCTTTCTTT.

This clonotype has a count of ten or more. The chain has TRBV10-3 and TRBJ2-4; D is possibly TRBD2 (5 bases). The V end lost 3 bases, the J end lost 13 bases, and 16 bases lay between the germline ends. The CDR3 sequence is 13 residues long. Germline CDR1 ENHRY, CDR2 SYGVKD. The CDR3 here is CAISEERAREQYF. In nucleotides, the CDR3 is TGTGCCATCAGTGAAGAGAGGGCGCGTGAGCAGTACTTC.

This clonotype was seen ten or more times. The CDR3 loop is CASSQAAITGELFF. Written as DNA, the CDR3 is TGTGCCAGCAGCCAAGCGGCTATCACCGGGGAGCTGTTTTTT. V is TRBV4-2 and J is TRBJ2-2; D is uncertain. In germline, CDR1 is LGHNA, CDR2 YNFKEQ. V lost 1 base to trimming and J lost 4 bases, with 7 bases between them. This CDR3 region has 14 residues.

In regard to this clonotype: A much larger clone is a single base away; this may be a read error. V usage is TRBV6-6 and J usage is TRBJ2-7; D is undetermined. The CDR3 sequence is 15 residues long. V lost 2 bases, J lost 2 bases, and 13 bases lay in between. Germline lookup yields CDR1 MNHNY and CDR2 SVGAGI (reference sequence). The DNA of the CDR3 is TGTGCCAGCAGTTACGGCAGACCTCAGACCTACGAGCAGTACTTC. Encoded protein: CASSYGRPQTYEQYF.

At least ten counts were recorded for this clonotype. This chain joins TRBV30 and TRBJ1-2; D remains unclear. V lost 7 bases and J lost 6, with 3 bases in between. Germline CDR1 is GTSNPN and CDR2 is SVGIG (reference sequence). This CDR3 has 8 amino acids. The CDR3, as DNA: TGTGCCTTGAATGGCTACACCTTC. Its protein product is CALNGYTF.

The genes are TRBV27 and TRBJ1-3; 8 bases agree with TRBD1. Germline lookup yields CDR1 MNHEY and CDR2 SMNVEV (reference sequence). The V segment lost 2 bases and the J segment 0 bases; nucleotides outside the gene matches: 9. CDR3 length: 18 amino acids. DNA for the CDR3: TGTGCCAGCAGTTTAAATTTTGGACAGGGCCTCTCTGGAAACACCATATATTTT. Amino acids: CASSLNFGQGLSGNTIYF.

CDR3 sequence (DNA): TGTGCCAGCAGCGTAGTAACAGTGAACACTGAAGCTTTCTTT. Translated: CASSVVTVNTEAFF. The chain carries TRBV9 and TRBJ1-1; unclear D gene. CDR3 length: 14 amino acids. Trimming cost V 0 bases and J 0 bases, with 6 bases left between them. Germline values: CDR1 SGDLS, CDR2 YYNGEE.

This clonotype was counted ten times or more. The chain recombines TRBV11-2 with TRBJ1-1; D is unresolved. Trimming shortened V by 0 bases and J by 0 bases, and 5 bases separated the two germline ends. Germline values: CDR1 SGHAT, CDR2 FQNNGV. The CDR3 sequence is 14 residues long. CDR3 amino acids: CASSLERLNTEAFF. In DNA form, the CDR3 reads TGTGCCAGCAGCTTAGAAAGACTGAACACTGAAGCTTTCTTT.

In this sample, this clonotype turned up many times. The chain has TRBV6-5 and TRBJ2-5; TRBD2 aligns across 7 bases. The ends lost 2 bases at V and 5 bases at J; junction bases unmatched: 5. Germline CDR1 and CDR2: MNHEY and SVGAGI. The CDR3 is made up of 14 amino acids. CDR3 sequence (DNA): TGTGCCAGCAGTTACGGGGCGGGGGTGGAGACCCAGTACTTC. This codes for CASSYGAGVETQYF.

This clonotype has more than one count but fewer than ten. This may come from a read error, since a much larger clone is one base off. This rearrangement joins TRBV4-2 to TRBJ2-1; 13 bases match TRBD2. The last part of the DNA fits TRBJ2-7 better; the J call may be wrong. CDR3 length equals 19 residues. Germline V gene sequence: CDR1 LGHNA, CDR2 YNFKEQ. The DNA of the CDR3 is TGTGCCAGCAGCCCGCTACTAGCGGGGGGGTTGGGGTCCTACAATGAGCAGTACTTC. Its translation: CASSPLLAGGLGSYNEQYF.

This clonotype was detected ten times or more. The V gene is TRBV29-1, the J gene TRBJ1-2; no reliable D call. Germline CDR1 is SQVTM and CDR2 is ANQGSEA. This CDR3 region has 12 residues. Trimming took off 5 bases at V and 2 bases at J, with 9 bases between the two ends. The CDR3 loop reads CSVSDLNYGYTF. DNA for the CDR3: TGCAGCGTTTCTGATCTCAACTATGGCTACACCTTC.

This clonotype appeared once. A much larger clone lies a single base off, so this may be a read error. CDR3 nucleotide sequence: TGCAGTGCTCCCAGGGGGGCTAGTGAAAAACTGTTTTTT. Its translation is CSAPRGASEKLFF. The gene calls are TRBV20-1 and TRBJ1-4, with 7 positions matching TRBD1. Germline CDR1 is DFQATT and CDR2 is SNEGSKA (reference sequence). This CDR3 spans 13 amino acids. The V gene end was trimmed by 5 bases and the J gene end by 7 bases; junction bases not matched to a gene: 7.

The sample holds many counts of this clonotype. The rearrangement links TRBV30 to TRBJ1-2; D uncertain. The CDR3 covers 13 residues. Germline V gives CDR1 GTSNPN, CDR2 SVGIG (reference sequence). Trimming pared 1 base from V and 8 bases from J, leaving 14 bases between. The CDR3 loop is CAWSGNLPEGYTF. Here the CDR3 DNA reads TGTGCCTGGAGTGGAAATCTTCCGGAGGGCTACACCTTC. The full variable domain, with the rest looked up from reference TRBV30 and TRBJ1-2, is SQTIHQWPATLVQPVGSPLSLECTVEGTSNPNLYWYRQAAGRGLQLLFYSVGIGQISSEVPQNLSASRPQDRQFILSSKKLLLSDSGFYLCAWSGNLPEGYTFGSGTRLTVV.

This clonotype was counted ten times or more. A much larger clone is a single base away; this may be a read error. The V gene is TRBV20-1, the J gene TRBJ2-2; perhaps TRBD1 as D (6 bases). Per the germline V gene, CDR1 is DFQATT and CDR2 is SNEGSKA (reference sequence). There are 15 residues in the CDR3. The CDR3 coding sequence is TGCAGTGCTACCCCCGGGACAACGAACACCGGGGAGCGGTTTTTT. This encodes CSATPGTTNTGERFF.

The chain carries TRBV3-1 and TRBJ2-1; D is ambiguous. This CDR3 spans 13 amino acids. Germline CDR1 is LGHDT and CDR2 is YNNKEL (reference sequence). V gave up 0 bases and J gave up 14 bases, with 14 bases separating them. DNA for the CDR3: TGTGCCAGCAGCCAAGATACCACTATCTTCAAGTTCTTC. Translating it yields CASSQDTTIFKFF.